Sequencing of this T cell receptor beta chain was carried out in a study of Tregs in tolerant kidney transplant recipients. This table comes from immunoSEQ multiplex PCR, and its TCRdb copy is limited to in-frame clones, with some not included. The table shows some 90,000 clones, with over 85% occurring only once. CDR3 length equals 14 residues. The V end lost 2 bases, the J end lost 5 bases, and 9 bases lay between the germline ends. Germline lookup yields CDR1 MNHEY and CDR2 SVGAGI. The origin of this receptor is a human donor in good health. Input material: CD8+ T cells from blood. The chain couples TRBV6-5 to TRBJ2-2, with D possibly matching TRBD2 (6 bases). The CDR3 sequence: CASSYPEGTGELFF. CDR3 nucleotides: TGTGCCAGCAGTTACCCGGAGGGAACCGGGGAGCTGTTTTTT.